The clone carrying this T cell receptor beta chain was counted a few times. Other autoimmune diseases and infections within the past four weeks excluded donors. This sample was taken from a study of type 1 and type 2 diabetes patients. Study-wide background: Magnetic bead positive selection isolated CD4+ or CD8+ T cells from PBMCs.

Amplification started from genomic DNA. The TCR beta CDR3 region was amplified using 30 forward and 13 reverse primers. MiXCR was run by TCRdb on the multiplex PCR reads, yielding one entry per CDR3 protein. The sample yields fewer than 350,000 distinct CDR3 sequences, more than 40% seen once. This CDR3 has 12 amino acids. V lost 7 bases and J lost 7, with 13 bases in between. The germline V gene has CDR1 LNHDA and CDR2 SQIVND (reference sequence). Sample: peripheral blood mononuclear cells (PBMCs). The chain links TRBV19 to TRBJ1-1, with no clear D. This sequence originates from a man between 18 and 35 years old with type 2 diabetes. Written as DNA, the CDR3 is TGTGCCAGTATCCCCCCAGGCAATGAAGCTTTCTTT. It specifies CASIPPGNEAFF.